The rows below give T cell receptor beta chains drawn from one sample of a study of blood T cell repertoires in COVID-19. The data were produced by immunoSEQ multiplex PCR, yet TCRdb's version contains in-frame clones alone and is incomplete. Among 60,000 to 75,000 clones listed, 82% were seen once. Sequencing was carried out using peripheral blood. The receptors come from a human donor in a cohort sampled during active COVID-19. CDR3s leave out the opening cysteine and the closing phenylalanine or tryptophan. Fields, in order: D gene, V gene, CDR3 protein. The D gene is left open where the match is weak.

>TRBD1|TRBV30
AWLRDRGLDTQY
>.|TRBV5-6
ASSLTLRETQY
>.|TRBV18
ASSLQENTEAF
>.|TRBV4-1
ASSPSFLTSGSTDTQY
>TRBD1|TRBV9
ASSPLEDREFNEQF
>.|TRBV30
AWSPSGVIETQY
>TRBD2|TRBV11-2
ASSRRSGGFRETQY
>TRBD1|TRBV19
ASSRGQGNTGELF
>.|TRBV7-2
ASSWPPYNEQF
>.|TRBV7-9
ASSLEGFSGNTIY
>.|TRBV6-5
ASSYSRGGYGYT
>TRBD2|TRBV27
ASSPLAGNTGELF
>TRBD2|TRBV27
ASSSPGLASSYNEQF
>.|TRBV10-3
AISQPDSKVDYGYT
>.|TRBV3-1/TRBV3-2
ASSPQGVRGETQY
>TRBD1|TRBV29-1
SASPDRVGRAF
>TRBD1|TRBV6-5
ASRTGVSGNTIY
>.|TRBV27
ASSLTGQGGYT
>.|TRBV5-1
ASSLATGFSLTYEQY
>.|TRBV4-1
ASSQERRRENEKLF
>TRBD2|TRBV5-1
ASSALGGGGLNEQF
>TRBD1|TRBV19
ASSIETGLGQPQH
>.|TRBV10-3
AVREGEAIRYGYT
>TRBD1|TRBV5-4
ASRPSGQGSYEQY
>.|TRBV10-1
ASSESGGAGEQY
>TRBD1|TRBV6-5
ASSYARQGGNTIY
>.|TRBV2
ASSLQGYEQF